This TCR beta chain came from a study of CD8 T cells in Susac syndrome. Study-level results: Susac syndrome CD4+ T cell repertoires showed no clonal expansion.

In blood CD8+ and CD4+ T cells, TCR beta underwent sequencing. FACS enriched CD8+ TEMRA cells, while bulk CD8+ and CD4+ were negatively isolated. This CDR3 is built from 16 residues. The V and J ends lost 6 bases and 9 bases, in that order; junction bases with no gene match: 14. Germline assignment: CDR1 SGHAT and CDR2 FQNNGV. For this clonotype: Its antigen is currently unknown.

RNA totalling roughly 0.45 to 1 ug underwent reverse transcription with random hexamers. TCRdb re-called the immunoSEQ multiplex PCR reads through MiXCR, storing one row per CDR3 protein. The sample carries approximately 190,000 distinct CDR3 sequences, more than 90% recorded once. Input material: CD4+ T cells from PBMCs. The chain combines TRBV11-2 with TRBJ1-6; TRBD1 matches at 7 bases. The source is a human donor with Susac syndrome. In DNA form, the CDR3 reads TGTGCCAGCAGACCACCCGGGACAGCCTCAGGTTCACCCCTCCACTTT. Translation gives CASRPPGTASGSPLHF.